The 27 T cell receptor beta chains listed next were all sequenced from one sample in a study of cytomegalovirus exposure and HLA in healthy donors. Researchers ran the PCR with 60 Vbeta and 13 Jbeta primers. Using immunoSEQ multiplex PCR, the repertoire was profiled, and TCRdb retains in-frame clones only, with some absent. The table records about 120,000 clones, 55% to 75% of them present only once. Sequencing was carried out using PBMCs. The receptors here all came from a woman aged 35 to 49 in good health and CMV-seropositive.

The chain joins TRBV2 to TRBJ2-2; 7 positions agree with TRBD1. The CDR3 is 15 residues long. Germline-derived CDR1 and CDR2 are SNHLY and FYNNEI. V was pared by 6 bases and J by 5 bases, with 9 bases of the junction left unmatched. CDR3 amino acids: CASRRGHPLTGELFF. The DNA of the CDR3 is TGTGCCAGCAGAAGGGGGCACCCCTTGACCGGGGAGCTGTTTTTT. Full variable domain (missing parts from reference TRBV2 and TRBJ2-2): EPEVTQTPSHQVTQMGQEVILRCVPISNHLYFYWYRQILGQKVEFLVSFYNNEISEKSEIFDDQFSVERPDGSNFTLKIRSTKLEDSAMYFCASRRGHPLTGELFFGEGSRLTVL.

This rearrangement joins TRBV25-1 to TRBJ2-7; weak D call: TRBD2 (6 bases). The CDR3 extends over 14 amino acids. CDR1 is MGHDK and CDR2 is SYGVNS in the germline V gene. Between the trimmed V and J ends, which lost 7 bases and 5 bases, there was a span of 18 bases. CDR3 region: CASTGDGGFHEQYF. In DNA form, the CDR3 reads TGTGCCAGCACGGGTGACGGGGGTTTCCACGAGCAGTACTTC.

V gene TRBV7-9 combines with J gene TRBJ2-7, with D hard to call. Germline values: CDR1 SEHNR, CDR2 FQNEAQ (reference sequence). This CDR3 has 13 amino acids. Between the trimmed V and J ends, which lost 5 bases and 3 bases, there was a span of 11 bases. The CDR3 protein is CASSPDLHYEQYF. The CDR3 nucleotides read TGTGCCAGCAGCCCCGACTTACACTACGAGCAGTACTTC. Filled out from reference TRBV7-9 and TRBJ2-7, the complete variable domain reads DTGVSQNPRHKITKRGQNVTFRCDPISEHNRLYWYRQTLGQGPEFLTYFQNEAQLEKSRLLSDRFSAERPKGSFSTLEIQRTEQGDSAMYLCASSPDLHYEQYFGPGTRLTVT.

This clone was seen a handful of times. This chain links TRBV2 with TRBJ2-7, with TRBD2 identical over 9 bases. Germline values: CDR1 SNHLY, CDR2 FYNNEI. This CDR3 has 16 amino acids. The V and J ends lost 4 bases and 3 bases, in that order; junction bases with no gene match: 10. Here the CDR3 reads CASSGLASGTHYEQYF. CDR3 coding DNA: TGTGCCAGCAGTGGATTGGCTAGCGGGACCCACTACGAGCAGTACTTC. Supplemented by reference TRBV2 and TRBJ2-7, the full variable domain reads EPEVTQTPSHQVTQMGQEVILRCVPISNHLYFYWYRQILGQKVEFLVSFYNNEISEKSEIFDDQFSVERPDGSNFTLKIRSTKLEDSAMYFCASSGLASGTHYEQYFGPGTRLTVT.

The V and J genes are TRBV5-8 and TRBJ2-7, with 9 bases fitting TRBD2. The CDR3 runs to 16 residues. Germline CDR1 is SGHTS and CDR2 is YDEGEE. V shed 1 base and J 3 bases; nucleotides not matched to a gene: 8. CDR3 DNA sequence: TGTGCCAGCAGCTTGTTTGGCGGGAGGGCCATCTACGAGCAGTACTTC. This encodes CASSLFGGRAIYEQYF.

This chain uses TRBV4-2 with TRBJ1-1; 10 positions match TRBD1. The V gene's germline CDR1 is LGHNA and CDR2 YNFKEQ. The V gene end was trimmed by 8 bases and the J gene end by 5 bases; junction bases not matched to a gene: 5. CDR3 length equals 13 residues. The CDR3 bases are TGTGCCAGCTTAAGACAGGGGGCAACTGAAGCTTTCTTT. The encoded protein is CASLRQGATEAFF.

The CDR3 nucleotides are TGCGCCAGCAGCCAAGGGACAGACTACTACGAGCAGTACTTC. This codes for CASSQGTDYYEQYF. The chain combines TRBV4-3 with TRBJ2-5; a weak D match, TRBD1 (6 bases). The DNA end favors TRBJ2-7, so the J call may be wrong. CDR1 is LGHNA and CDR2 is YSLEER in the germline V gene. This CDR3 comprises 14 residues.

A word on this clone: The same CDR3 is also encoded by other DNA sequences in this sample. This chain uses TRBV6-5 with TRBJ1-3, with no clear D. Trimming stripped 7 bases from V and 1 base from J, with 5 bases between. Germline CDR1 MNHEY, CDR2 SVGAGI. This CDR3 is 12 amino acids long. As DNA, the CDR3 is TGTGCCAGCACGGGTTCTGGAAACACCATATATTTT. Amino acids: CASTGSGNTIYF.

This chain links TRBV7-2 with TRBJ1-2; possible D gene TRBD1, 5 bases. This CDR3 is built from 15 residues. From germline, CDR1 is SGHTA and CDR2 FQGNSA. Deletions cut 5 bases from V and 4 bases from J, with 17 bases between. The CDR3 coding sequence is TGTGCCAGCAGCCCCGGGACCCGGGGGACCTATGGCTACACCTTC. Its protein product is CASSPGTRGTYGYTF.

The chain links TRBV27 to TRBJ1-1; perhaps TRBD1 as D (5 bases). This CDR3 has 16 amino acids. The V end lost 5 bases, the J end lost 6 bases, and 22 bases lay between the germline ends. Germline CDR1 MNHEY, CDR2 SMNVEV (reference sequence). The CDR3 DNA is TGTGCCAGCAGTCTGAATTCCGGGACTGACGGCGCTGAAGCTTTCTTT. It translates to CASSLNSGTDGAEAFF.

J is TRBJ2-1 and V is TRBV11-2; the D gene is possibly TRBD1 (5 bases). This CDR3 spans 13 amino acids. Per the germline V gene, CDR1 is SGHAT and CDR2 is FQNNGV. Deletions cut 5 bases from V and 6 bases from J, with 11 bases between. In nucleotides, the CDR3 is TGTGCCAGCAGCCTTGGGGCCCTCAATGAGCAGTTCTTC. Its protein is CASSLGALNEQFF.

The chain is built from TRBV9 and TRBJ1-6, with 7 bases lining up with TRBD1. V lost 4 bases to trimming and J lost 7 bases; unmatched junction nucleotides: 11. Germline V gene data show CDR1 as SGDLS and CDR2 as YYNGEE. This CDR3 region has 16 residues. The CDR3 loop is CASSTSPGQLNSPLHF. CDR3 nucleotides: TGTGCCAGCAGCACCTCCCCGGGACAGCTCAATTCACCCCTCCACTTT.

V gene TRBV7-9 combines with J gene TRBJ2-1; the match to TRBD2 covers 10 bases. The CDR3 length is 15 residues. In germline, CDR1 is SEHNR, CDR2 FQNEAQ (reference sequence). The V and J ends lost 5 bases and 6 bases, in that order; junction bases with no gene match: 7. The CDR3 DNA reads TGTGCCAGCAGCCCCGGGACTAGCGCCGTCAATGAGCAGTTCTTC. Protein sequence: CASSPGTSAVNEQFF.

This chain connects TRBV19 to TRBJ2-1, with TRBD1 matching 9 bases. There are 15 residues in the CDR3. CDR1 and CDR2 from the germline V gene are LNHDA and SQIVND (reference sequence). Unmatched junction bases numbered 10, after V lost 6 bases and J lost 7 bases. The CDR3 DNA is TGTGCCAGTAGGGATGACAGGGGGAAGGGAAATGAGCAGTTCTTC. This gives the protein CASRDDRGKGNEQFF.

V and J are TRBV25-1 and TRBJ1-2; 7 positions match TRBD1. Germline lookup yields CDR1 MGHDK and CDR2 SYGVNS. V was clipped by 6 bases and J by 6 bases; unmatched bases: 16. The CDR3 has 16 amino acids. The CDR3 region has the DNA TGTGCCAGCAGCTCGCTCTCCAGGGGGGAGGCTCATGGCTACACCTTC. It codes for CASSSLSRGEAHGYTF.

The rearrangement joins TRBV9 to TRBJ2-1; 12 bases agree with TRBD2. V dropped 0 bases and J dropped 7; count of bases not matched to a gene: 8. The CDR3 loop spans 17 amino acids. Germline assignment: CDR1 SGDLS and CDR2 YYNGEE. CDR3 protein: CASSVEGLAGGPNEQFF. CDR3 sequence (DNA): TGTGCCAGCAGCGTAGAGGGGCTAGCGGGAGGGCCGAATGAGCAGTTCTTC.

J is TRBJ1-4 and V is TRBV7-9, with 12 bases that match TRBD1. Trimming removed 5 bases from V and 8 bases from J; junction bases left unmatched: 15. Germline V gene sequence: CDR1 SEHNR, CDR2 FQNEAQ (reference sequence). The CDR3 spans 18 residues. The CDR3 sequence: CASSQVTGQGAGKEKLFF. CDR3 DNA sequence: TGTGCCAGCAGCCAAGTAACGGGACAGGGGGCGGGGAAGGAAAAACTGTTTTTT.

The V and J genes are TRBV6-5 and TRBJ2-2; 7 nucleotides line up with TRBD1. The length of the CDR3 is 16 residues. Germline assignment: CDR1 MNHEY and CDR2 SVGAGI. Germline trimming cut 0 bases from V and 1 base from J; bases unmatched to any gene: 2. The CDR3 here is CASSYSRTGNTGELFF. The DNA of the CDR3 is TGTGCCAGCAGTTACTCGCGGACAGGGAACACCGGGGAGCTGTTTTTT.

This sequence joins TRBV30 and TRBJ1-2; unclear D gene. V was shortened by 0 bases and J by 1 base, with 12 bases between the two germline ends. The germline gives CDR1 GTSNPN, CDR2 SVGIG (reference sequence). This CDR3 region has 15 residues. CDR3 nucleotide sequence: TGTGCCTGGAGTGTAAGGCTAGCCAATAACTATGGCTACACCTTC. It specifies CAWSVRLANNYGYTF. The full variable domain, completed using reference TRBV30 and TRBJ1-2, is SQTIHQWPATLVQPVGSPLSLECTVEGTSNPNLYWYRQAAGRGLQLLFYSVGIGQISSEVPQNLSASRPQDRQFILSSKKLLLSDSGFYLCAWSVRLANNYGYTFGSGTRLTVV.

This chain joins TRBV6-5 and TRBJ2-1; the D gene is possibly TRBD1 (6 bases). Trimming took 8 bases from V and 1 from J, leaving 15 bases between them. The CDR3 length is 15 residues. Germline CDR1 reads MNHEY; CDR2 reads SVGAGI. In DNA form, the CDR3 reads TGTGCCAGCCATCCAAGGGGGATATCCTACAATGAGCAGTTCTTC. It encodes CASHPRGISYNEQFF.

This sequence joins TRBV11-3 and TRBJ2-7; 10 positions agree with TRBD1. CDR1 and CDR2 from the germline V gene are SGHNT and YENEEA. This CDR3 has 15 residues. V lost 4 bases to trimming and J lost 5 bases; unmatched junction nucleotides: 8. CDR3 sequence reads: CASSSTGTGVHEQYF. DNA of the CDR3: TGTGCCAGCAGCTCTACCGGGACAGGGGTCCACGAGCAGTACTTC.

The CDR3 nucleotides read TGTGCCAGTAGGGTTCCCTCACAGGGACTAGTAGGAAAGACCGGGGAGCTGTTTTTT. Amino acids: CASRVPSQGLVGKTGELFF. The rearrangement uses TRBV19 and TRBJ2-2, with TRBD2 matching 8 bases. This CDR3 has 19 amino acids. The ends lost 6 bases at V and 5 bases at J; junction bases unmatched: 20. Germline values: CDR1 LNHDA, CDR2 SQIVND (reference sequence).

As DNA, the CDR3 is TGTGCCAGCACCCCGATGGGGGGGGGTCCCCAGCATTTT. This sequence encodes CASTPMGGGPQHF. The rearrangement links TRBV6-6 to TRBJ1-5; TRBD1 is a possible D gene (5 bases). The CDR3 runs to 13 residues. Germline CDR1 is MNHNY and CDR2 is SVGAGI (reference sequence). With 7 bases removed from V and 10 bases from J, the gap between germline ends came to 17 bases.

CDR3: CASRKTGGFYDEQYF. DNA for the CDR3: TGTGCCAGCAGAAAGACAGGGGGATTTTATGACGAGCAGTACTTC. J is TRBJ2-7 and V is TRBV6-6, with 9 bases lining up with TRBD1. Germline V gene data show CDR1 as MNHNY and CDR2 as SVGAGI (reference sequence). J lost 5 bases, V lost 6 bases, and 11 bases had no gene match. The CDR3 sequence is 15 residues long.

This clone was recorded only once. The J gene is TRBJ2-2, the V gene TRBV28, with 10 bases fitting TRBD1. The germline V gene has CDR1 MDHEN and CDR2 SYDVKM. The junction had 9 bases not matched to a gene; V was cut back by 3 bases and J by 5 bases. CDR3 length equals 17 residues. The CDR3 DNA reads TGTGCCAGCAGTTTCACGGGCGGGGGACAGGGGACCGGGGAGCTGTTTTTT. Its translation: CASSFTGGGQGTGELFF.

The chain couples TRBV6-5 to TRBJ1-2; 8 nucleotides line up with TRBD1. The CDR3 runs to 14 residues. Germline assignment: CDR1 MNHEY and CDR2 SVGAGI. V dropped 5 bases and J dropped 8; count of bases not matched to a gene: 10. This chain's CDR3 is CASSQTQGAKGYTF. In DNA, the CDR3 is TGTGCCAGCAGTCAAACTCAGGGGGCCAAGGGCTACACCTTC.

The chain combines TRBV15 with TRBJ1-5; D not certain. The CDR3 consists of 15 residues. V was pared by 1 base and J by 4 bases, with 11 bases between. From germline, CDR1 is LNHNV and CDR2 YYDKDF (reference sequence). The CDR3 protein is CATSRGIRDNQPQHF. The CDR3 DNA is TGTGCCACCAGCAGAGGAATCCGGGATAATCAGCCCCAGCATTTT.